Presented here are 15 T cell receptor beta chains from one specimen sequenced in a study of blood T cells in healthy people across ages. Through a sample-barcoded 5' primer and a J-beta primer mix, a second PCR was run for about 6 to 12 cycles. TCRdb re-analysed the 5' RACE reads in MiXCR, keeping a single row per CDR3 protein. The sample includes about 650,000 distinct CDR3 sequences, approximately 31% seen only once; the top ten take 15%. Sequenced: blood. The receptors come from a woman aged 80 or older in good health.

In regard to this clonotype: This may be a read error: a much more frequent sequence differs by one nucleotide. The J gene is TRBJ2-1, the V gene TRBV6-1; TRBD1 aligns across 10 bases. V gave up 6 bases and J gave up 13 bases; unmatched junction bases: 15. The CDR3 has 15 amino acids. CDR1 is MNHNS and CDR2 is SASEGT in the germline V gene. The CDR3 spells CASSRDRGPTKAQFF. The DNA of the CDR3 is TGTGCCAGCAGCCGCGACAGGGGGCCAACAAAAGCCCAGTTCTTC.

V is TRBV7-2 and J is TRBJ2-5; TRBD2 is a possible D gene (5 bases). The closer fit of TRBJ2-7 to the DNA end suggests the J call may be wrong. The CDR3 sequence is 15 residues long. CDR1 is SGHTA and CDR2 is FQGNSA in the germline V gene. The CDR3 DNA follows: TGTGCCAGCAGCTTAGATAGGACGGAGGCCTACGAGCAGTACTTC. Translation gives CASSLDRTEAYEQYF.

This clonotype showed up many times. This chain joins TRBV5-1 and TRBJ1-2, with D possibly TRBD1 on 6 matching bases. The CDR3 length is 15 residues. Germline CDR1 is SGHRS and CDR2 is YFSETQ. Trimming left V 0 bases short and J 6 bases short, with 15 bases between. The CDR3 DNA sequence: TGCGCCAGCAGCTTGGAGGTAGGGGGTCCGGATGGCTACACCTTC. It specifies CASSLEVGGPDGYTF. The whole variable domain, remainder taken from reference TRBV5-1 and TRBJ1-2, is KAGVTQTPRYLIKTRGQQVTLSCSPISGHRSVSWYQQTPGQGLQFLFEYFSETQRNKGNFPGRFSGRQFSNSRSEMNVSTLELGDSALYLCASSLEVGGPDGYTFGSGTRLTVV.

The chain couples TRBV20-1 to TRBJ1-5, with 7 bases identical to TRBD1. The germline V gene has CDR1 DFQATT and CDR2 SNEGSKA (reference sequence). The trim removed 3 bases at V and 0 bases at J, leaving 5 bases unmatched. The CDR3 is 15 amino acids. The CDR3 is CSARDTGVSNQPQHF. In nucleotides, the CDR3 is TGCAGTGCTAGGGATACAGGGGTTAGCAATCAGCCCCAGCATTTT.

The chain joins TRBV7-7 to TRBJ2-2, with 7 bases fitting TRBD1. In germline, CDR1 is SSHAT, CDR2 FNYEAQ (reference sequence). V lost 4 bases, J lost 4 bases, and 6 bases stayed unmatched. This CDR3 is 15 amino acids long. The CDR3 DNA is TGTGCCAGCAGCTCAACAGGGGCACGCACCGGGGAGCTGTTTTTT. Protein: CASSSTGARTGELFF.

There are a few counts of this clonotype. The chain joins TRBV6-1 to TRBJ1-6; possible D gene TRBD1, 5 bases. Trimming took 0 bases from V and 8 from J, leaving 11 bases between them. Germline V lookup: CDR1 MNHNS, CDR2 SASEGT. The CDR3 runs 15 residues. Here the CDR3 DNA reads TGTGCCAGCAGTGAAGCAGGGGCAGGGTATTCACCCCTCCACTTT. Residues: CASSEAGAGYSPLHF.

This clonotype was seen more than once but under ten times. This chain joins TRBV20-1 and TRBJ1-1; no reliable D call. The CDR3 covers 13 residues. The germline gives CDR1 DFQATT, CDR2 SNEGSKA (reference sequence). Trimming cost V 6 bases and J 2 bases, with 13 bases left between them. CDR3 loop: CSAGRGDNTEAFF. CDR3 bases: TGCAGTGCCGGACGGGGAGATAACACTGAAGCTTTCTTT.

The chain recombines TRBV6-1 with TRBJ2-7; 7 bases align to TRBD2. Germline trimming cut 0 bases from V and 1 base from J; bases unmatched to any gene: 12. Germline V gene sequence: CDR1 MNHNS, CDR2 SASEGT. The CDR3 covers 18 residues. The CDR3 nucleotides read TGTGCCAGCAGTGAAGCGTATTATTGGCCTAGCGGTTCCTACGAGCAGTACTTC. Its protein product is CASSEAYYWPSGSYEQYF.

The chain links TRBV10-3 to TRBJ2-1; weak D call: TRBD2 (6 bases). The CDR3 loop spans 14 amino acids. CDR1 ENHRY and CDR2 SYGVKD come from the germline V gene. The V gene lost 8 bases and the J gene lost 10 bases, with 21 bases spanning the gap. The DNA for the CDR3 is TGTGCCATCGGGGAGGAGGGGCGCCCAATGGAGCAGTTCTTC. Translation: CAIGEEGRPMEQFF.

In regard to this clonotype: A much larger clone differs by one base, so this may be a read error. The chain carries TRBV7-3 and TRBJ2-1; 8 bases align to TRBD2. CDR3 length: 13 amino acids. Germline loops: CDR1 SGHTA, CDR2 FQGTGA. CDR3 coding DNA: TGTGCCTGCAGCCCGGGGGGGCTCAATGAGCAGTTCTTC. This sequence encodes CACSPGGLNEQFF.

This clonotype came up a few times. V and J are TRBV30 and TRBJ2-4; D possibly corresponds to TRBD1 (6 bases). Near its end, the DNA agrees better with TRBJ2-5, so the J call may be wrong. Germline CDR1 and CDR2: GTSNPN and SVGIG (reference sequence). This CDR3 is 13 amino acids long. Written as DNA, the CDR3 is TGTGCCTGGACCCCAGGGGCGGGCGGGACCCAGTACTTC. Its translation is CAWTPGAGGTQYF.

This clonotype was recorded many times. The chain joins TRBV6-1 to TRBJ1-5; unclear D gene. CDR3 size: 13 residues. Trimming took 3 bases from V and 2 from J, leaving 5 bases between them. Germline values: CDR1 MNHNS, CDR2 SASEGT. The CDR3 DNA reads as TGTGCCAGCAGTGATAACGGCAATCAGCCCCAGCATTTT. It codes for CASSDNGNQPQHF.

This clonotype was detected many times. The chain carries TRBV20-1 and TRBJ2-4; 7 bases fit TRBD1. The CDR3 extends over 15 amino acids. From germline, CDR1 is DFQATT and CDR2 SNEGSKA (reference sequence). With V trimmed by 5 bases and J by 1 base, 8 bases remained unmatched. In DNA, the CDR3 is TGCAGTGCTTGGAGGACAGGCGGGGCCAAAAACATTCAGTACTTC. Translation: CSAWRTGGAKNIQYF.

The chain carries TRBV19 and TRBJ2-1; 12 bases align to TRBD2. CDR1 LNHDA and CDR2 SQIVND come from the germline V gene (reference sequence). Germline trimming cut 5 bases from V and 10 bases from J; bases unmatched to any gene: 12. The CDR3 loop spans 16 amino acids. The chain's CDR3 is CASSSNLAGGQREQFF. In DNA form, the CDR3 reads TGTGCCAGTAGTTCAAACCTAGCGGGAGGGCAAAGAGAGCAGTTCTTC.

The chain recombines TRBV12-3 or TRBV12-4 with TRBJ2-1, with D unresolved. The CDR3 totals 12 residues. Trimming removed 5 bases from V and 8 bases from J, with 10 bases in between. The CDR3, as DNA: TGTGCCAGCAGTCTTGAGTGGGATGAGCAGTTCTTC. This encodes CASSLEWDEQFF.